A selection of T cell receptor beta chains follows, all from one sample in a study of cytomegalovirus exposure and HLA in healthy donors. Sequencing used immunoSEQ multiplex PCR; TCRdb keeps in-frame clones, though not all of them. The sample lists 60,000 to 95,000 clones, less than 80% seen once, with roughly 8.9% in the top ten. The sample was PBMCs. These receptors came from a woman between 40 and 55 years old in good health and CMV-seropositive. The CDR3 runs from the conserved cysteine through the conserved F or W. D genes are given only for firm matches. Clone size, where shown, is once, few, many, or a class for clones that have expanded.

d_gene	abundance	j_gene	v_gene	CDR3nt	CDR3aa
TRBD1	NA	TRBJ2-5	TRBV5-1	TGCGCCAGCAGCCCCTTGAGGGGACAGGGAAGCGAGACCCAGTACTTC	CASSPLRGQGSETQYF
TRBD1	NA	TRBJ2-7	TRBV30	TGTGCCTGGAGGTCTGACAGGGTGGCGTACGAGCAGTACTTC	CAWRSDRVAYEQYF
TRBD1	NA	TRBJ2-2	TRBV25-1	TGTGCCAGCAGAGATGACAGGGGCAGCACCGGGGAGCTGTTTTTT	CASRDDRGSTGELFF
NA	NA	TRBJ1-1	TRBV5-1	TGCGCCAGCAGCTTAAGAGAGGGGAACACTGAAGCTTTCTTT	CASSLREGNTEAFF
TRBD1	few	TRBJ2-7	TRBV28	TGTGCCAGCAGTTTGGGACAGGGTCTCTACGAGCAGTACTTC	CASSLGQGLYEQYF
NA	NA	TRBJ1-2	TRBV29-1	TGCAGCGCGACTGGGGCAGGGTGGTATGGCTACACCTTC	CSATGAGWYGYTF
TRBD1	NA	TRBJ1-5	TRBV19	TGTGCCAGTAGTATCGTCCGACAGGGGTTTTATCAGCCCCAGCATTTT	CASSIVRQGFYQPQHF
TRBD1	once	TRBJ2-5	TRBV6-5	TGTGCCAGCAGCCGCCTGGGGGACAGGGGAGAGACCCAGTACTTC	CASSRLGDRGETQYF
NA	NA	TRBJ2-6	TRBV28	TGTGCCAGCAGTTTACGTCGGGCCAACGTCCTGACTTTC	CASSLRRANVLTF
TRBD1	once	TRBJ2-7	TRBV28	TGTGCCAGCAGTTTGGCTCAGGGGGCATACGAGCAGTACTTC	CASSLAQGAYEQYF
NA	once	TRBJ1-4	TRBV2	TGTGCCGGCACCGGGACACGGAATGAAAAACTGTTTTTT	CAGTGTRNEKLFF
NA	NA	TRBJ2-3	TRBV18	TGTGCCAGCTCATCAAGCACAGATACGCAGTATTTT	CASSSSTDTQYF
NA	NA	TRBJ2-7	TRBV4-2	TGTGCCAGCAGCCAAGCCGGCGGTTCCTACGAGCAGTACTTC	CASSQAGGSYEQYF
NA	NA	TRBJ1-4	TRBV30	TGTGCCTGGAGTGTTACAGCAACTAATGAAAAACTGTTTTTT	CAWSVTATNEKLFF
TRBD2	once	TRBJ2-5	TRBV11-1	TGTGCCAGCAGCCAAAGACAGCGGGGGGGGCAAGAGACCCAGTACTTC	CASSQRQRGGQETQYF
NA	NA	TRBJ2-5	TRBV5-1	TGCGCCAGCAGCTTGGGCTCTTCGGGTGGGTACCAAGAGACCCAGTACTTC	CASSLGSSGGYQETQYF
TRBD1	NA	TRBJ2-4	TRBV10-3	TGTGCCATCCAGGGGGAGACTGCTTTGGGAGCCAAAAACATTCAGTACTTC	CAIQGETALGAKNIQYF
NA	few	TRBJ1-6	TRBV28	TGTGCCAGCAGTTTAATGGGGGGAGGTTCACCCCTCCACTTT	CASSLMGGGSPLHF
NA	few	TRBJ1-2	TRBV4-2	TGTGCCAGCAGCCAAGATTACAGGGCCACTCACTATGGCTACACCTTC	CASSQDYRATHYGYTF
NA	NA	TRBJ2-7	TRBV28	TGTGCCAGCACCTGGGGGCAGCAAAGGGGCGAGCAGTACTTC	CASTWGQQRGEQYF
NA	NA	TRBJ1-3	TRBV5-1	TGCGCCAGCACTCTAGACAGAATCTCTGGAAACACCATATATTTT	CASTLDRISGNTIYF
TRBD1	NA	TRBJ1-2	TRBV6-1	TGTGCCAGCAGACGGGACAGCAACTATGGCTACACCTTC	CASRRDSNYGYTF
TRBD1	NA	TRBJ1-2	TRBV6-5	TGTGCCAGCAGTTACTCGTTTACAGGGGGCTATGGCTACACCTTC	CASSYSFTGGYGYTF
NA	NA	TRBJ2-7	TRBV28	TGTGCCAGCAGTTTACCGGGGTCCCACGAGCAGTACTTC	CASSLPGSHEQYF
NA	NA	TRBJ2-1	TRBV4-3	TGCGCCAGCAGCCAAGATCACCAACTATACTCCTACAATGAGCAGTTCTTC	CASSQDHQLYSYNEQFF
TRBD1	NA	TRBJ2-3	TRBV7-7	TGTGCCAGCAGCTACGGGGTACCGGGACAGGGGACAGATACGCAGTATTTT	CASSYGVPGQGTDTQYF
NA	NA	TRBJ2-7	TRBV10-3	TGTGCCATCAGTGAGTCGGGGTCGGGATTCTACGAGCAGTACTTC	CAISESGSGFYEQYF
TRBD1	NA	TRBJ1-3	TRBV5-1	TGCGCCAGCAGCTTGGGGGACAGGAGCTCTGGAAACACCATATATTTT	CASSLGDRSSGNTIYF
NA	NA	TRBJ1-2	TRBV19	TGTGCCAGTAGTATAGTCGGGGGGGAACAGGAGAATGGCTACACCTTC	CASSIVGGEQENGYTF
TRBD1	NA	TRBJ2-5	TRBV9	TGTGCCAGCAGCTCCGACAGGGACCAAGAGACCCAGTACTTC	CASSSDRDQETQYF
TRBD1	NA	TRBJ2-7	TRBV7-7	TGTGCCAGCAGCCCAAAGGGACAGGGGGACGCCTACGAGCAGTACTTC	CASSPKGQGDAYEQYF
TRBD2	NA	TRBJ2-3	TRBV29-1	TGCAGCGTTGGATTCGGGGGGGCAGGGGCAGATACGCAGTATTTT	CSVGFGGAGADTQYF
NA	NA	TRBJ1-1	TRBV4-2	TGTGCCAGCAGCCAAGTTGGGGCCGAAGCTTTCTTT	CASSQVGAEAFF
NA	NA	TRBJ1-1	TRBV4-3	TGCGCCAGCAGCCAAGTGCACGGGTACACTGAAGCTTTCTTT	CASSQVHGYTEAFF
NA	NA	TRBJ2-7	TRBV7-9	TGTTCCAGCAGCTCCACCGAGGCCTCCTACGAGCAGTACTTC	CSSSSTEASYEQYF
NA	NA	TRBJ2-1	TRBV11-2	TGTGCCAGCACCGTCGAGGAGGTTACCCTCAATGAGCAGTTCTTC	CASTVEEVTLNEQFF
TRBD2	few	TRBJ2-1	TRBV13	TGTGCCAGCAGTTTACAATTCAGCGGGGGTGCCAATGAGCAGTTCTTC	CASSLQFSGGANEQFF
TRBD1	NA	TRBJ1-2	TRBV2	TGTGCCAGCAGTTATCCGGGACAGGGGGTGGGCTACACCTTC	CASSYPGQGVGYTF
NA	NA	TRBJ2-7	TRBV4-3	TGCGCCAGCAGCCAAGATAAGGAGGGATGGAGCTACGAGCAGTACTTC	CASSQDKEGWSYEQYF
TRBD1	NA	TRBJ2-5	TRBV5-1	TGCGCCAGCAGCTTGTACAGGGGCCAAGAGACCCAGTACTTC	CASSLYRGQETQYF
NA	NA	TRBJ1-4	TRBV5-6	TGTGCCAGCAGCTTGGGGACAGTCGAGCCTGAAAAACTGTTTTTT	CASSLGTVEPEKLFF
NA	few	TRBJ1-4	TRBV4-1	TGCGCCAGCAGCCAAGAGGGGGGGACATTTCTTCTGTTTTTT	CASSQEGGTFLLFF
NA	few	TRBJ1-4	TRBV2	TGTGCCAGCAGTGCGTCCAGAAATAATGAAAAACTGTTTTTT	CASSASRNNEKLFF
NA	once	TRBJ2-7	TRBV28	TGTGCCAGCGCCAGGACAGACACCTACGAGCAGTACTTC	CASARTDTYEQYF
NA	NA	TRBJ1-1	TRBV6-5	TGTGCCAGCAGTTACGAGACTGGGACTGAAGCTTTCTTT	CASSYETGTEAFF
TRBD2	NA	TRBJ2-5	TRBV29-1	TGCAGCGGCTCACTAGCGGGGGGCGTGGGGGGGGAGACCCAGTACTTC	CSGSLAGGVGGETQYF
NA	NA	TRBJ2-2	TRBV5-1	TGCGCCAGCAGCTTGGACCTTTCAGGGGACACCGGGGAGCTGTTTTTT	CASSLDLSGDTGELFF